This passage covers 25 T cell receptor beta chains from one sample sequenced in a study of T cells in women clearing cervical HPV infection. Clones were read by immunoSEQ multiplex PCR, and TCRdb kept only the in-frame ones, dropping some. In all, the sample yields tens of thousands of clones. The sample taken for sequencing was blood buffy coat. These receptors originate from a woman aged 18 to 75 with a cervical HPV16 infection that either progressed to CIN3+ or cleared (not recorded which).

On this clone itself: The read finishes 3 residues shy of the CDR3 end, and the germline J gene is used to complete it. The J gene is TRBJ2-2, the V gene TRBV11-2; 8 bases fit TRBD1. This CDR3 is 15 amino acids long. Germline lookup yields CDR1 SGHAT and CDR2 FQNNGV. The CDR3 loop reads CASSLRQGWDEKLFF. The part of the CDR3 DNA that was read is TGTGCCAGCAGCCTACGACAGGGGTGGGATGAAAAG.

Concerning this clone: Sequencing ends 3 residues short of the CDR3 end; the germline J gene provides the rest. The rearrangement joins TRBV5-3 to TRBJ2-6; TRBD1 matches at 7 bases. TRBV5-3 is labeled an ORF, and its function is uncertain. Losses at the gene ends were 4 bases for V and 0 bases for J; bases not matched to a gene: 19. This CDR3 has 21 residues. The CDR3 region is CARSLKPSQGQRYSGANVLTF. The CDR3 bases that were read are TGTGCCAGAAGCCTGAAACCGTCACAGGGGCAACGTTACTCTGGGGCCAACGTC.

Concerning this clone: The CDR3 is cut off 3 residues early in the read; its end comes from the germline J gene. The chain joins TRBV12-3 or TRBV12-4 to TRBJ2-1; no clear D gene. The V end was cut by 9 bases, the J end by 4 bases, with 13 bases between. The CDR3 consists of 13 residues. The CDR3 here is CASGPSVYNEQFF. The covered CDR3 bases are TGTGCCAGTGGGCCATCTGTTTACAATGAG.

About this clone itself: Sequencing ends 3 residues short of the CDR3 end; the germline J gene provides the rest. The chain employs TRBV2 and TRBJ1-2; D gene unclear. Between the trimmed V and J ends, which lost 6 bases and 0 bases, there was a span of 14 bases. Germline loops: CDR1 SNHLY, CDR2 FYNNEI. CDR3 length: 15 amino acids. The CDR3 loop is CASRLGVFSNYGYTF. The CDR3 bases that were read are TGTGCCAGCAGGCTCGGGGTCTTTTCTAACTATGGC.

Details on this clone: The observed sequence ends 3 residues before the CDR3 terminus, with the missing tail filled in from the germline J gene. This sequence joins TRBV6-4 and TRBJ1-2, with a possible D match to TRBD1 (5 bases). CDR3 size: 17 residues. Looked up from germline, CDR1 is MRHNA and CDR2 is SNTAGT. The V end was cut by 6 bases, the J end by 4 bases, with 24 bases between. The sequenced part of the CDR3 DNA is TGTGCCAGCAGGGACCGTCCCGGGACTTTATACCTCTATGGC. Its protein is CASRDRPGTLYLYG. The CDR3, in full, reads CASRDRPGTLYLYGYTF.

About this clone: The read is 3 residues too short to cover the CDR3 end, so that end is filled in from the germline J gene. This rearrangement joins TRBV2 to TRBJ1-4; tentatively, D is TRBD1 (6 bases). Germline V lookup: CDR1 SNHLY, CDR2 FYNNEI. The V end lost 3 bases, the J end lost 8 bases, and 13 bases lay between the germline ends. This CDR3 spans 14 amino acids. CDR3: CASSDGGHGEKLFF. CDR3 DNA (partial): TGTGCCAGCAGTGACGGGGGGCACGGAGAAAAA.

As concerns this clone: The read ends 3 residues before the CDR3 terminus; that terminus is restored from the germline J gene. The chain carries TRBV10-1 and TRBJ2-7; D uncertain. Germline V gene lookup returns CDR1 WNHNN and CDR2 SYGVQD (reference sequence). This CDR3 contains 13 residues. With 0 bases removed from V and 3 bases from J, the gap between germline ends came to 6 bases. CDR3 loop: CASSESQNYEQYF. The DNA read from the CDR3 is TGCGCCAGCAGTGAGTCACAGAACTACGAG.

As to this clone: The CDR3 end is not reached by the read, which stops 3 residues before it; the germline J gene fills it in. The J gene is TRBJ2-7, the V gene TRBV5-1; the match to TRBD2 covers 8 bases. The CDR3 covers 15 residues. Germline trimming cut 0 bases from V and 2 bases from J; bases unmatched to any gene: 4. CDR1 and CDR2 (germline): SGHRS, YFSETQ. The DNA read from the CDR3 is TGCGCCAGCAGCTTGGCGGGGGGGGGACCCTACGAG. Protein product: CASSLAGGGPYE. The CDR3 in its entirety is CASSLAGGGPYEQYF.

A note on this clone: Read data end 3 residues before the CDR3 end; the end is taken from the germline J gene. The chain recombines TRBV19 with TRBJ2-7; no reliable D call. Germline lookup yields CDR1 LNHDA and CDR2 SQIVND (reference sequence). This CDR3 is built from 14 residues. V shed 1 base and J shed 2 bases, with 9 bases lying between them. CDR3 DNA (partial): TGTGCCAGTAGTATAGCGCCAGGCACCTACGAG. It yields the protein CASSIAPGTYE. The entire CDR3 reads CASSIAPGTYEQYF.

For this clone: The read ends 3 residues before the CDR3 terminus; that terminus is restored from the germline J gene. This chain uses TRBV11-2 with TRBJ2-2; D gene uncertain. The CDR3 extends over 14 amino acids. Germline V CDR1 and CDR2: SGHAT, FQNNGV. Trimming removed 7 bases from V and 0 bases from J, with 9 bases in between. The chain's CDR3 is CASTSQANTGELFF. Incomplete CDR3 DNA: TGTGCCAGCACCTCCCAGGCGAACACCGGGGAG. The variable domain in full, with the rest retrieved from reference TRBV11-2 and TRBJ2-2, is EAGVAQSPRYKIIEKRQSVAFWCNPISGHATLYWYQQILGQGPKLLIQFQNNGVVDDSQLPKDRFSAERLKGVDSTLKIQPAKLEDSAVYLCASTSQANTGELFFGEGSRLTVL.

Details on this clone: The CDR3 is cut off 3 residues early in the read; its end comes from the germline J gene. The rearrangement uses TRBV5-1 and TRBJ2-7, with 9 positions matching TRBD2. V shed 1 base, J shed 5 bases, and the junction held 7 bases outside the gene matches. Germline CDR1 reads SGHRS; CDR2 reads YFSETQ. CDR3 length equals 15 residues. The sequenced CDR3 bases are TGCGCCAGCAGCTTGCAGGGCGGGGGGGCTCACGAG. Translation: CASSLQGGGAHE. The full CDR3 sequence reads CASSLQGGGAHEQYF.

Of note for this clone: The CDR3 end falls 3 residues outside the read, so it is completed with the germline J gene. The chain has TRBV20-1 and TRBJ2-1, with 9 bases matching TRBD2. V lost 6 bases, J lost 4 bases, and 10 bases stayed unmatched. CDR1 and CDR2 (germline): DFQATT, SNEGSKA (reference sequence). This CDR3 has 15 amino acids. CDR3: CSARVGLAGYNEQFF. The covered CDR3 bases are TGCAGTGCCCGCGTGGGGCTAGCGGGATACAATGAG.

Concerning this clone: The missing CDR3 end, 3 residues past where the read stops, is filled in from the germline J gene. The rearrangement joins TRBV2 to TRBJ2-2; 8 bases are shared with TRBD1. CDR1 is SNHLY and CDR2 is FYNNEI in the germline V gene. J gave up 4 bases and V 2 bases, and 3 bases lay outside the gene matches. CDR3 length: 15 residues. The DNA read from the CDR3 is TGTGCCAGCAGTGAATTGCAGGGGGCCACCGGGGAG. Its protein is CASSELQGATGE. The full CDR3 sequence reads CASSELQGATGELFF.

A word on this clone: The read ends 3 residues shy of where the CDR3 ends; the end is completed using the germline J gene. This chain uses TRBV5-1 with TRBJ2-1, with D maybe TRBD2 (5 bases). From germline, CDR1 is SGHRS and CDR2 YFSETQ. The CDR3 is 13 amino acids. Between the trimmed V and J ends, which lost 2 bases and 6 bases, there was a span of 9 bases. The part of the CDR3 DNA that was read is TGCGCCAGCAGCTTTCGGACTTCCAATGAG. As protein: CASSFRTSNE. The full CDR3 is CASSFRTSNEQFF.

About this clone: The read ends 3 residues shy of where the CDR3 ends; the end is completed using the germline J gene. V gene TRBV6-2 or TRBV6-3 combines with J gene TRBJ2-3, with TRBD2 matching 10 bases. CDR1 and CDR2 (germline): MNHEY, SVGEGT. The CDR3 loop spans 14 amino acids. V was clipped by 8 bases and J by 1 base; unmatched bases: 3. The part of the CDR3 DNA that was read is TGTGCCAGCGACCTAGCGGGGGGCACAGATACG. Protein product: CASDLAGGTDT. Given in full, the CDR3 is CASDLAGGTDTQYF.

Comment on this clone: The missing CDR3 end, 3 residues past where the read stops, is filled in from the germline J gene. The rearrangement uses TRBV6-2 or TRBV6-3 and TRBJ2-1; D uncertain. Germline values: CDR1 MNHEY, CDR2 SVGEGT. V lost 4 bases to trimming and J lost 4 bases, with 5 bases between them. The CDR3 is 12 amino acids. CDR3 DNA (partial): TGTGCCAGCAGTTCCCGGTACAATGAG. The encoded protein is CASSSRYNE. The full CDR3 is CASSSRYNEQFF.

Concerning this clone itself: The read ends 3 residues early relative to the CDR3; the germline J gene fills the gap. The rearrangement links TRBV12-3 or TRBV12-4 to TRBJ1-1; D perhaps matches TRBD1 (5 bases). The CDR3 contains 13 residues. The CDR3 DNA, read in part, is TGTGCCAGCAGTTTGTTAGGGGCCCCCTGG. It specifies CASSLLGAPW. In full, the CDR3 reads CASSLLGAPWAFF.

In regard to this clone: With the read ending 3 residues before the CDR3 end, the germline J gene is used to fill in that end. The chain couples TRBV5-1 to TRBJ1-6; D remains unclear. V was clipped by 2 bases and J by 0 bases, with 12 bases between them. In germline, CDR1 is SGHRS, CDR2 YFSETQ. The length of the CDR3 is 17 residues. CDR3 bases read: TGCGCCAGCAGCTTTGAGGAAGCGAGCTCCTATAATTCACCC. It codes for CASSFEEASSYNSP. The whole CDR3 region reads CASSFEEASSYNSPLHF.

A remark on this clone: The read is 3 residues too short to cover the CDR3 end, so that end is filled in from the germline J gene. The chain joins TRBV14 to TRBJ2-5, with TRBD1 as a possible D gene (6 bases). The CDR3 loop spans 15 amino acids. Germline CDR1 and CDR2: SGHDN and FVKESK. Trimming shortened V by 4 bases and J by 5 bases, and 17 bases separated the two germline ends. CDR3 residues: CASSPSHPGVETQYF. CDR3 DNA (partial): TGTGCCAGCAGCCCCTCTCACCCAGGGGTGGAGACC.

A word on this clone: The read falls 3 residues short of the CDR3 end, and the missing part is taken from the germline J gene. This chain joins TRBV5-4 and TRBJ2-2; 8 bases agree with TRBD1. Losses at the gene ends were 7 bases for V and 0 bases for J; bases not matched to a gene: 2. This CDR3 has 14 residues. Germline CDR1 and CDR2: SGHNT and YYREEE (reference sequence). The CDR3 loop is CASGGQANTGELFF. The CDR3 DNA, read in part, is TGTGCCAGCGGGGGACAGGCGAACACCGGGGAG.

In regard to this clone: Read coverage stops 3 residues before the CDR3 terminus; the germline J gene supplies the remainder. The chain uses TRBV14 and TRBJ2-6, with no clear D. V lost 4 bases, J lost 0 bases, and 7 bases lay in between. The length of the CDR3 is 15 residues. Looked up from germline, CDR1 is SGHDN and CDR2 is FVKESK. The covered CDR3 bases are TGTGCCAGCAGCCGGGCCTTCTCTGGGGCCAACGTC. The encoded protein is CASSRAFSGANV. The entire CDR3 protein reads CASSRAFSGANVLTF. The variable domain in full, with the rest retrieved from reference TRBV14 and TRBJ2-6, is EAGVTQFPSHSVIEKGQTVTLRCDPISGHDNLYWYRRVMGKEIKFLLHFVKESKQDESGMPNNRFLAERTGGTYSTLKVQPAELEDSGVYFCASSRAFSGANVLTFGAGSRLTVL.

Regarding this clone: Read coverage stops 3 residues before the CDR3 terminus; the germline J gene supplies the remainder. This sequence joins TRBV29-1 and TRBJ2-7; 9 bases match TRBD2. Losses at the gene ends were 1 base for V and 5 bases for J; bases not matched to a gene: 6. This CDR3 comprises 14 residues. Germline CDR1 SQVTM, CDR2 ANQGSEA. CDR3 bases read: TGCAGCGTTGAAGGGGCGGGAGGGCTAAACGAG. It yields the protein CSVEGAGGLNE. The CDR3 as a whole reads CSVEGAGGLNEQYF.

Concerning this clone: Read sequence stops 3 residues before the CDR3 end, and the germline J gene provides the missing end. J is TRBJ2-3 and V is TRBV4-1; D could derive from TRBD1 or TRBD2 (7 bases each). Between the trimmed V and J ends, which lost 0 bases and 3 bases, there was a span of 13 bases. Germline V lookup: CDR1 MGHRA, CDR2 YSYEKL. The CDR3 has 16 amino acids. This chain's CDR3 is CASSQDTGEGTDTQYF. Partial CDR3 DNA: TGCGCCAGCAGCCAAGATACAGGGGAGGGGACAGATACG.

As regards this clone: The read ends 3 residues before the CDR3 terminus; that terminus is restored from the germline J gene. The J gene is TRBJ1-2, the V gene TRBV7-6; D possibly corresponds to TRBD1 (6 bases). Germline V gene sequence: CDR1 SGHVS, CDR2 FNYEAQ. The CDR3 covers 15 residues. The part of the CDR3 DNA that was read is TGTGCCAGCAGCCGGGGGGGTGGGGGCCGCAATGAC. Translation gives CASSRGGGGRND. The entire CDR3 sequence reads CASSRGGGGRNDYTF.

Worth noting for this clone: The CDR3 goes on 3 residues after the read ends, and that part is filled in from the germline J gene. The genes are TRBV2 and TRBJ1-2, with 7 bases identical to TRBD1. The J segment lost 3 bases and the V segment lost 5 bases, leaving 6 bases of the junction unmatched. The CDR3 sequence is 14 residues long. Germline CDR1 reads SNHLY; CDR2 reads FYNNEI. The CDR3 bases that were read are TGTGCCAGCAGTCGACAGGGAGAGGACTATGGC. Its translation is CASSRQGEDYG. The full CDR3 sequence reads CASSRQGEDYGYTF.